This TCR beta chain was captured in a study of T cell clonotyping in hematopoietic cell transplantation. Only in-frame clones appear in the TCRdb table, and some are missing; sequencing was by immunoSEQ multiplex PCR. Of around 7,000 clones detected, just over 95% appear once; the ten largest clones hold under 0.65%. The CDR3 totals 15 residues. CDR1 is SNHLY and CDR2 is FYNNEI in the germline V gene. V was trimmed by 7 bases and J by 0 bases, leaving 12 bases between them. The clonotype originates from a male patient in his sixties who had an allogeneic stem cell transplant from a related donor, so the T cells may come from the graft donor. Some clones in this sample may be carry-over from other donors' samples. The starting material was PBMCs, obtained 30 days after allogeneic stem cell transplant. The genes are TRBV2 and TRBJ1-4, with D unclear. The CDR3 protein is CASKRRLATNEKLFF. In nucleotides, the CDR3 is TGTGCCAGCAAGCGGAGACTTGCAACTAATGAAAAACTGTTTTTT.